What follows are 6 T cell receptor beta chains derived from one specimen sequenced in a study of T cell responses to AZD1222 COVID-19 vaccine. The assay was immunoSEQ multiplex PCR, and TCRdb's table has in-frame clones only and misses some. This repertoire shows some 130,000 clones, approximately 95% found once; its top ten account for approximately 7%. Sequences were derived from peripheral blood, sampled 28 days after the second AZD1222 dose. The receptors shown here come from an adult who received the AZD1222 COVID-19 vaccine.

The rearrangement uses TRBV7-2 and TRBJ1-3; D remains ambiguous. The germline V and J ends were trimmed by 6 bases and 0 bases, with 15 bases remaining between them. The CDR3 spans 16 residues. Germline loops: CDR1 SGHTA, CDR2 FQGNSA. The CDR3 loop is CASRTYAADSGNTIYF. For the CDR3, the DNA is TGTGCCAGCAGAACTTACGCAGCAGACTCTGGAAACACCATATATTTT.

This clone was counted only a few times. This sequence joins TRBV3-1 (or the pseudogene TRBV3-2) and TRBJ1-4, with TRBD1 as a possible D gene (6 bases). The CDR3 contains 15 residues. V was trimmed by 2 bases and J by 4 bases, leaving 11 bases between them. CDR1 and CDR2 (germline): LGHDT, YNNKEL (reference sequence). CDR3 amino acids: CASSQFNRVNEKLFF. The CDR3 nucleotides are TGTGCCAGCAGCCAATTTAACAGGGTTAATGAAAAACTGTTTTTT.

The V and J genes are TRBV4-3 and TRBJ1-1; D unclear. The V gene lost 0 bases and the J gene lost 1 base, with 9 bases spanning the gap. Germline V gives CDR1 LGHNA, CDR2 YSLEER. The CDR3 has 15 amino acids. Here the CDR3 DNA reads TGCGCCAGCAGCCAAGATTTGGGTCCGAACACTGAAGCTTTCTTT. Its protein product is CASSQDLGPNTEAFF.

The chain combines TRBV4-1 with TRBJ1-2, with 7 bases fitting TRBD1. J was trimmed by 0 bases and V by 2 bases; bases with no gene match: 3. CDR1 MGHRA and CDR2 YSYEKL come from the germline V gene. The CDR3 runs 15 residues. CDR3 in amino acids: CASSQTQGTNYGYTF. In DNA, the CDR3 is TGCGCCAGCAGCCAAACACAGGGGACTAACTATGGCTACACCTTC.

This clone was found once. The CDR3 loop reads CASSQWGTDTMNTEAFF. In DNA form, the CDR3 reads TGCGCCAGCAGCCAATGGGGGACAGACACCATGAACACTGAAGCTTTCTTT. The chain carries TRBV4-1 and TRBJ1-1, with TRBD1 identical over 7 bases. The V gene end was trimmed by 2 bases and the J gene end by 0 bases; junction bases not matched to a gene: 9. Germline loops: CDR1 MGHRA, CDR2 YSYEKL. The CDR3 runs to 17 residues.

The chain has TRBV6-5 and TRBJ1-3; 9 bases map to TRBD1. CDR3 length equals 15 residues. Losses at the gene ends were 8 bases for V and 2 bases for J; bases not matched to a gene: 7. The V gene's germline CDR1 is MNHEY and CDR2 SVGAGI. This CDR3 reads CASSERDRAGNTIYF. The CDR3 nucleotides read TGTGCCAGCTCCGAGAGGGACAGGGCTGGAAACACCATATATTTT.